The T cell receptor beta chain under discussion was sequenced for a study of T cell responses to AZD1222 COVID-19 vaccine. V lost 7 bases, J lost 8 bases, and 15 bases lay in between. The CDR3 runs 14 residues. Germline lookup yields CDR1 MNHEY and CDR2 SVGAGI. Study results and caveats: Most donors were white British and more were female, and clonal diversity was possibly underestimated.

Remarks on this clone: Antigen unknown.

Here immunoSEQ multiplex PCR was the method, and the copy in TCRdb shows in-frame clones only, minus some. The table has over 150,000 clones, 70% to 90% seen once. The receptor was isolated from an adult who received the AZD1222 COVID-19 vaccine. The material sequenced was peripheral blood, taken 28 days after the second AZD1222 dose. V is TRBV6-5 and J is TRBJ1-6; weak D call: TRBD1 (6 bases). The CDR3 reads CASTQRTDHSPLHF. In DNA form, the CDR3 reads TGTGCCAGCACCCAAAGGACAGATCATTCACCCCTCCACTTT.